This paragraph reports one T cell receptor beta chain. The sample is drawn from a study of siplizumab effects on memory and regulatory T cells. Clones were sequenced by immunoSEQ multiplex PCR, and TCRdb holds only the in-frame ones, with some missing. The sample has 85,000 to 130,000 clones, nearly 95% seen once. Germline V gene sequence: CDR1 SNHLY, CDR2 FYNNEI. Trimming cost V 6 bases and J 4 bases, with 10 bases left between them. The CDR3 extends over 13 amino acids. Sequenced input: Tregs sorted from blood. The V and J genes are TRBV2 and TRBJ2-1, with D tentatively TRBD1 or TRBD2 (5 bases each). The sequence was obtained from a human donor in good health. CDR3 sequence reads: CASRRDGYNEQFF. The CDR3 region has the DNA TGTGCCAGCAGGAGGGACGGGTACAATGAGCAGTTCTTC.